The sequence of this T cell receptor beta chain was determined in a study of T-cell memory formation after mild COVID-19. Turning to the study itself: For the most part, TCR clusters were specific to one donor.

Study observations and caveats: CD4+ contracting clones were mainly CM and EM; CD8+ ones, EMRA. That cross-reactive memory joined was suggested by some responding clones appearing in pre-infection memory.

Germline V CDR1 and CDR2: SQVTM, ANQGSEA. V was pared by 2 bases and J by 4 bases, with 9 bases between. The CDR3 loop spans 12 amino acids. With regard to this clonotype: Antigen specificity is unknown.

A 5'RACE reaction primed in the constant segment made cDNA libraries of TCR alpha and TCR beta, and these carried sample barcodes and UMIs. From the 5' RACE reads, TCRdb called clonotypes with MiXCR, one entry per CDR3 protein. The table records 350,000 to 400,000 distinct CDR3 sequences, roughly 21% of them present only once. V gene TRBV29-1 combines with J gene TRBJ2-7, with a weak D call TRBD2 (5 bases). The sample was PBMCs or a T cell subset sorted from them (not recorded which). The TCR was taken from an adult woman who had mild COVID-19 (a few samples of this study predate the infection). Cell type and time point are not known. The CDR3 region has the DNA TGCAGCGTTGAACTAGCCCCGTACGAGCAGTACTTC. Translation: CSVELAPYEQYF.